One TCR beta chain is described in this entry. Its cognate antigen is unknown. The entry originates in a study of CD8+CD57+ T cells in acquired aplastic anemia. Study-wide background: Sorted CD4+ and CD8+ cells gave an average of roughly 3 ug of DNA.

The study's findings and limits: Comparison of patients with controls identified about 27 shared CD8+ CDR3 sequences.

Trimming took 3 bases from V and 5 from J; bases not matched to a gene: 9. CDR1 SGHVS and CDR2 FNYEAQ come from the germline V gene. The CDR3 consists of 16 residues. Sequenced patients had shown CD8+CD57+ cell expansion by flow cytometry. Receipt of therapy had not occurred in any patient by the time of blood sampling. Template material for TCR beta VDJ and CDR3 profiling consisted of genomic DNA. MiXCR, run by TCRdb on the reads, gives a single entry per CDR3 protein. The sample shows some 170,000 distinct CDR3 sequences, 63% of them seen only once. The source is a human donor with aplastic anemia. This rearrangement joins TRBV7-6 to TRBJ2-1; TRBD2 agrees at 8 bases. Sequenced input: sorted CD4+, CD8+, or CD8+CD57+ T cells (not recorded which) from PBMCs. CDR3 coding DNA: TGTGCCAGCAGCTTGTCGCTAGCGGGCGTCCACAATGAGCAGTTCTTC. Amino acid sequence: CASSLSLAGVHNEQFF.